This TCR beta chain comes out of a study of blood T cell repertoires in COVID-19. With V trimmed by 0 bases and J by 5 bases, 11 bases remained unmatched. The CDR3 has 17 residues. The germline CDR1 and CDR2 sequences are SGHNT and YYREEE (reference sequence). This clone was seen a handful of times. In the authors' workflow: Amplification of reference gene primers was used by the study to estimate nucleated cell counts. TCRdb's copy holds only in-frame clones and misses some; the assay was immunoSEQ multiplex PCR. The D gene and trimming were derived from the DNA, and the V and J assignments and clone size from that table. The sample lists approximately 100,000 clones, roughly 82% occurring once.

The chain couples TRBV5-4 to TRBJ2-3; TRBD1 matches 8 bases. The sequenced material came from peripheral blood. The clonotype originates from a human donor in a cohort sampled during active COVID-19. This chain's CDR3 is CASSLGPAGGLVDTQYF. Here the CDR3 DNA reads TGTGCCAGCAGCTTGGGGCCTGCAGGGGGCTTAGTAGATACGCAGTATTTT. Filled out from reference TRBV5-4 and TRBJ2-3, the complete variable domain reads ETGVTQSPTHLIKTRGQQVTLRCSSQSGHNTVSWYQQALGQGPQFIFQYYREEENGRGNFPPRFSGLQFPNYSSELNVNALELDDSALYLCASSLGPAGGLVDTQYFGPGTRLTVL.